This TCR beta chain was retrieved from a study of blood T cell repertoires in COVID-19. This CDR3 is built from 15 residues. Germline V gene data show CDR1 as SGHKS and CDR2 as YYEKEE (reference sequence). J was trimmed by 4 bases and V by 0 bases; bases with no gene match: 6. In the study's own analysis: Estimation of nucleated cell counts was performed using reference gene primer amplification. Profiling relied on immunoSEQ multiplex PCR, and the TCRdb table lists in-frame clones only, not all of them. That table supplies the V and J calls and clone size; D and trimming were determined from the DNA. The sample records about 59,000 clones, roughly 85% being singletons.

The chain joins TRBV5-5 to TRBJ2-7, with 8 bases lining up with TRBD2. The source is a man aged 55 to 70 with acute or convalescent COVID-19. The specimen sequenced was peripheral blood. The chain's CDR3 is CASSLAGTSQYEQYF. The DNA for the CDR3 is TGTGCCAGCAGCTTGGCGGGGACTAGTCAGTACGAGCAGTACTTC. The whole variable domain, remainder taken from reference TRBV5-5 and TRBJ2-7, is DAGVTQSPTHLIKTRGQQVTLRCSPISGHKSVSWYQQVLGQGPQFIFQYYEKEERGRGNFPDRFSARQFPNYSSELNVNALLLGDSALYLCASSLAGTSQYEQYFGPGTRLTVT.